Shown below are 25 T cell receptor beta chains from a single sample sequenced in a study of blood T cell repertoires in COVID-19. Profiling relied on immunoSEQ multiplex PCR, and the TCRdb table lists in-frame clones only, not all of them. The table lists tens of thousands of clones, roughly 89% of them singletons, with 1% to 1.5% in the top ten. Sequenced: PBMCs or T cells enriched from blood (not recorded which). These receptors all stem from a woman between 45 and 65 years old with acute COVID-19.

The chain has TRBV7-3 and TRBJ2-7; D call uncertain. The CDR3 is 14 residues long. Per germline, CDR1 SGHTA and CDR2 FQGTGA. V lost 5 bases and J 4 bases, leaving 15 bases between the germline ends. The CDR3 sequence: CASSPPSAVYEQYF. The CDR3 coding sequence is TGTGCCAGCAGCCCCCCTTCGGCGGTATACGAGCAGTACTTC.

The V and J genes are TRBV5-1 and TRBJ2-7; TRBD1 might be the D (5 bases). The CDR3 is 13 residues long. Germline V gene data show CDR1 as SGHRS and CDR2 as YFSETQ. The ends were cut back, 7 bases at V and 0 bases at J, with 11 bases in the middle. CDR3 in amino acids: CASQTDSSYEQYF. The CDR3 DNA is TGCGCCAGCCAGACAGACAGCTCCTACGAGCAGTACTTC. Drawing the rest from reference TRBV5-1 and TRBJ2-7, the complete variable domain is KAGVTQTPRYLIKTRGQQVTLSCSPISGHRSVSWYQQTPGQGLQFLFEYFSETQRNKGNFPGRFSGRQFSNSRSEMNVSTLELGDSALYLCASQTDSSYEQYFGPGTRLTVT.

The V gene is TRBV27, the J gene TRBJ1-5; maybe TRBD1 (6 bases). Germline V CDR1 and CDR2: MNHEY, SMNVEV (reference sequence). Trimming removed 2 bases from V and 4 bases from J, with 9 bases in between. The CDR3 runs 14 residues. CDR3 region: CASSLGQTNQPQHF. CDR3 sequence (DNA): TGTGCCAGCAGTTTAGGACAGACAAATCAGCCCCAGCATTTT.

This sequence joins TRBV5-1 and TRBJ1-4; possibly TRBD1 for D (6 bases). Trimming shortened V by 0 bases and J by 8 bases, and 11 bases separated the two germline ends. From germline, CDR1 is SGHRS and CDR2 YFSETQ. The CDR3 covers 14 residues. The CDR3 sequence: CASSLEGQGEKLFF. The CDR3 DNA is TGCGCCAGCAGCTTGGAGGGCCAGGGGGAAAAACTGTTTTTT.

The genes are TRBV19 and TRBJ2-5, with 8 bases that match TRBD1. CDR3 size: 15 residues. V gave up 5 bases and J gave up 5 bases; unmatched junction bases: 10. CDR1 and CDR2 (germline): LNHDA, SQIVND (reference sequence). The CDR3 DNA follows: TGTGCCAGTAGTGAATTCCAGGGGGCTCGGGAGACCCAGTACTTC. Translating it yields CASSEFQGARETQYF.

The chain uses TRBV6-4 and TRBJ2-1; 12 nucleotides align to TRBD2. The CDR3 contains 15 residues. Germline lookup yields CDR1 MRHNA and CDR2 SNTAGT. After removal of 8 bases from V and 6 bases from J, the junction contained 8 bases not matched to a gene. The CDR3 protein is CASSWTSGTPNEQFF. The CDR3, as DNA: TGTGCCAGCTCCTGGACTAGCGGGACTCCCAATGAGCAGTTCTTC.

This chain links TRBV27 with TRBJ1-1; 8 bases match TRBD1. The CDR3 is made up of 14 amino acids. V gave up 5 bases and J gave up 2 bases; unmatched junction bases: 4. Germline V gene lookup returns CDR1 MNHEY and CDR2 SMNVEV (reference sequence). The CDR3 DNA reads TGTGCCAGCAGTCCGACAGGGGTAAACACTGAAGCTTTCTTT. This gives the protein CASSPTGVNTEAFF.

The CDR3 loop is CAISESGTSYGYTF. CDR3 nucleotide sequence: TGTGCCATCAGTGAGTCCGGGACAAGCTATGGCTACACCTTC. V and J are TRBV10-3 and TRBJ1-2, with a possible D match to TRBD1 (6 bases). Trimming took off 0 bases at V and 4 bases at J, with 9 bases between the two ends. CDR1 and CDR2 from the germline V gene are ENHRY and SYGVKD. This CDR3 region has 14 residues.

The CDR3 reads CASSITGTQDEKLFF. The CDR3 DNA follows: TGTGCCAGCAGCATAACCGGGACACAGGATGAAAAACTGTTTTTT. The V and J genes are TRBV7-9 and TRBJ1-4; D is possibly TRBD1 (6 bases). This CDR3 is 15 amino acids long. Germline V gene data show CDR1 as SEHNR and CDR2 as FQNEAQ (reference sequence). V was clipped by 5 bases and J by 6 bases, with 16 bases between them. Supplemented by reference TRBV7-9 and TRBJ1-4, the full variable domain reads DTGVSQNPRHKITKRGQNVTFRCDPISEHNRLYWYRQTLGQGPEFLTYFQNEAQLEKSRLLSDRFSAERPKGSFSTLEIQRTEQGDSAMYLCASSITGTQDEKLFFGSGTQLSVL.

The chain has TRBV5-4 and TRBJ2-5; D gene uncertain. Germline loops: CDR1 SGHNT, CDR2 YYREEE (reference sequence). V was cut by 5 bases and J by 3 bases, with 11 bases left in between. The length of the CDR3 is 13 residues. Here the CDR3 reads CASRQVPEETQYF. The CDR3 DNA reads TGTGCCAGCAGACAAGTCCCAGAAGAGACCCAGTACTTC.

The V gene is TRBV5-6, the J gene TRBJ2-7; D is perhaps TRBD2 (5 bases). There are 16 residues in the CDR3. V was pared by 0 bases and J by 4 bases, with 17 bases between. CDR1 and CDR2 from the germline V gene are SGHDT and YYEEEE. The CDR3: CASSLGAGVGRYEQYF. The DNA for the CDR3 is TGTGCCAGCAGCTTGGGTGCCGGGGTTGGTAGGTACGAGCAGTACTTC.

The chain recombines TRBV2 with TRBJ1-6, with 9 bases aligning to TRBD1. Germline V lookup: CDR1 SNHLY, CDR2 FYNNEI. The CDR3 extends over 13 amino acids. The ends lost 6 bases at V and 8 bases at J; junction bases unmatched: 2. The CDR3 nucleotides read TGTGCCAGCAGCACAGGGGGCGATTCACCCCTCCACTTT. Protein product: CASSTGGDSPLHF. Full variable domain (remainder filled in from reference TRBV2 and TRBJ1-6): EPEVTQTPSHQVTQMGQEVILRCVPISNHLYFYWYRQILGQKVEFLVSFYNNEISEKSEIFDDQFSVERPDGSNFTLKIRSTKLEDSAMYFCASSTGGDSPLHFGNGTRLTVT.

The chain joins TRBV21-1 to TRBJ2-7; no DNA check was done on the table's D call, TRBD2. TRBV21-1 is a documented pseudogene. CDR3 length: 14 residues. The CDR3 spells CASIPPVPTYEQYF. The CDR3 nucleotides are TGTGCCAGCATCCCCCCGGTCCCTACCTACGAGCAGTACTTC.

V is TRBV9 and J is TRBJ2-1; no clear D. V dropped 7 bases and J dropped 0 bases, with 11 bases sitting between them. This CDR3 comprises 14 residues. The V gene's germline CDR1 is SGDLS and CDR2 YYNGEE. The CDR3, as DNA: TGTGCCAGCGCGAGGCAGAGCTCCTACAATGAGCAGTTCTTC. It encodes CASARQSSYNEQFF. Together with reference TRBV9 and TRBJ2-1, the CDR3 gives the full variable domain: DSGVTQTPKHLITATGQRVTLRCSPRSGDLSVYWYQQSLDQGLQFLIQYYNGEERAKGNILERFSAQQFPDLHSELNLSSLELGDSALYFCASARQSSYNEQFFGPGTRLTVL.

The chain is built from TRBV6-2 or TRBV6-3 and TRBJ2-7; 7 bases fit TRBD2. CDR1 and CDR2 from the germline V gene are MNHEY and SVGEGT. Unmatched junction bases numbered 7, after V lost 0 bases and J lost 2 bases. The CDR3 covers 16 residues. The CDR3 nucleotides read TGTGCCAGCAGTTACTCGATACGGGGACTACCCTACGAGCAGTACTTC. It specifies CASSYSIRGLPYEQYF.

In regard to this clone: Other DNA sequences of this sample code for an identical CDR3. V and J are TRBV6-5 and TRBJ2-1; no clear D. V was clipped by 4 bases and J by 6 bases, with 7 bases between them. Germline CDR1 is MNHEY and CDR2 is SVGAGI. CDR3 length: 12 amino acids. CDR3 nucleotide sequence: TGTGCCAGCAGTTCCCTCCTCAATGAGCAGTTCTTC. Protein: CASSSLLNEQFF.

V usage is TRBV4-3 and J usage is TRBJ2-2, with D tentatively TRBD2 (6 bases). With 1 base removed from V and 4 bases from J, the gap between germline ends came to 22 bases. The germline V gene has CDR1 LGHNA and CDR2 YSLEER. The CDR3 extends over 19 amino acids. In DNA form, the CDR3 reads TGCGCCAGCAGCCAAGGGCAATGGGGCGCGGCCGGGAGCACCGGGGAGCTGTTTTTT. It is translated as CASSQGQWGAAGSTGELFF.

The chain combines TRBV7-2 with TRBJ2-1; 9 bases line up with TRBD2. The CDR3 is 17 amino acids. Trimming took 4 bases from V and 5 from J; bases not matched to a gene: 12. Per germline, CDR1 SGHTA and CDR2 FQGNSA. The CDR3 region is CASSWGGATSGNNEQFF. CDR3 DNA: TGTGCCAGCAGCTGGGGGGGCGCGACTAGCGGCAACAATGAGCAGTTCTTC.

The V call is TRBV6-5, the J call TRBJ1-1, with D possibly TRBD1 on 6 matching bases. Trimming pared 6 bases from V and 4 bases from J, leaving 15 bases between. This CDR3 region has 14 residues. Per the germline V gene, CDR1 is MNHEY and CDR2 is SVGAGI. The CDR3 DNA is TGTGCCAGCAGGGGGGCGGGGGATGGCACTGAAGCTTTCTTT. It yields the protein CASRGAGDGTEAFF.

The chain carries TRBV11-3 and TRBJ2-7; 9 bases match TRBD2. Trimming took 1 base from V and 5 from J; bases not matched to a gene: 3. The CDR3 is 14 residues long. Germline-derived CDR1 and CDR2 are SGHNT and YENEEA. The CDR3 nucleotides read TGTGCCAGCAGCTTAGTGGGACTAGCAAACGAGCAGTACTTC. Translation: CASSLVGLANEQYF.

V usage is TRBV25-1 and J usage is TRBJ1-3, with D uncertain. With 4 bases removed from V and 0 bases from J, the gap between germline ends came to 13 bases. This CDR3 region has 16 residues. Germline CDR1 reads MGHDK; CDR2 reads SYGVNS. The CDR3 protein is CASSGLLAHSGNTIYF. DNA of the CDR3: TGTGCCAGCAGTGGGCTTCTGGCACACTCTGGAAACACCATATATTTT.

The genes are TRBV5-1 and TRBJ2-5; D is unresolved. V dropped 2 bases and J dropped 3 bases, with 5 bases sitting between them. Germline CDR1 and CDR2: SGHRS and YFSETQ. The CDR3 contains 12 residues. This CDR3 reads CASSFPEETQYF. CDR3 bases: TGCGCCAGCAGCTTCCCGGAAGAGACCCAGTACTTC.

The chain recombines TRBV5-1 with TRBJ1-4, with a possible D match to TRBD1 (5 bases). The V and J ends lost 1 base and 4 bases respectively, with 8 bases between them. The CDR3 is 14 amino acids. In germline, CDR1 is SGHRS, CDR2 YFSETQ. The CDR3 here is CASSLLTVNEKLFF. CDR3 nucleotide sequence: TGCGCCAGCAGCTTGCTGACAGTTAATGAAAAACTGTTTTTT.

The chain carries TRBV6-6 and TRBJ1-4; D is unresolved. V lost 7 bases and J lost 0, with 9 bases in between. The CDR3 consists of 14 residues. Germline values: CDR1 MNHNY, CDR2 SVGAGI (reference sequence). The CDR3 nucleotides are TGTGCCAGCACATCCGGGACAACTAATGAAAAACTGTTTTTT. Protein: CASTSGTTNEKLFF.

The rearrangement uses TRBV30 and TRBJ1-2; 7 nucleotides agree with TRBD1. The V and J ends lost 0 bases and 6 bases, in that order; junction bases with no gene match: 13. Per germline, CDR1 GTSNPN and CDR2 SVGIG (reference sequence). The CDR3 is 16 amino acids. The CDR3 DNA follows: TGTGCCTGGAGTGTATCCCCCACCGGGACAGTGGATGGCTACACCTTC. Its protein is CAWSVSPTGTVDGYTF. The full variable domain, rest sourced from reference TRBV30 and TRBJ1-2, is SQTIHQWPATLVQPVGSPLSLECTVEGTSNPNLYWYRQAAGRGLQLLFYSVGIGQISSEVPQNLSASRPQDRQFILSSKKLLLSDSGFYLCAWSVSPTGTVDGYTFGSGTRLTVV.